This T cell receptor (beta chain) comes out of a study of control samples from healthy donors and cancer patients. The CDR3 runs 13 residues. V gave up 4 bases and J gave up 10 bases, with 18 bases separating them. CDR1 and CDR2 (germline): SGHRS, YFSETQ. Sequenced by immunoSEQ multiplex PCR; TCRdb stores in-frame clones only, minus some. This table has roughly 41,000 clones, roughly 94% appearing once. V gene TRBV5-1 combines with J gene TRBJ2-7, with D perhaps being TRBD1 or TRBD2 (5 bases each). Specimen: blood. This TCR came from a man aged 55 to 70 in good health. The CDR3 reads CASSPNRDVGQYF. The CDR3 DNA is TGCGCCAGCAGCCCTAACCGGGACGTCGGTCAGTACTTC.